These 14 T cell receptor beta chains share one sample of origin, sequenced in a study of blood T cell repertoires in COVID-19. Produced via immunoSEQ multiplex PCR; TCRdb's table is partial and in-frame only. The data show around 480,000 clones, around 89% seen once. The sample was peripheral blood. These receptor sequences come from a woman in her forties or fifties with COVID-19, enrolled during active disease.

This clone was seen just once. The chain links TRBV6-6 to TRBJ1-5; a possible D gene is TRBD1 (6 bases). Trimming cost V 0 bases and J 6 bases, with 12 bases left between them. From germline, CDR1 is MNHNY and CDR2 SVGAGI (reference sequence). The CDR3 contains 15 residues. The CDR3 DNA reads TGTGCCAGCAGTTACTCGAACAGGGCCGGTCAGCCCCAGCATTTT. Its translation: CASSYSNRAGQPQHF.

The rearrangement joins TRBV3-1 (or the pseudogene TRBV3-2) to TRBJ1-6, with 11 bases that match TRBD1. The CDR3 runs to 14 residues. Germline V CDR1 and CDR2: LGHDT, YNNKEL (reference sequence). V was clipped by 5 bases and J by 7 bases; unmatched bases: 1. The CDR3 reads CASSGDRGNSPLHF. In DNA, the CDR3 is TGTGCCAGCAGCGGGGACAGGGGGAATTCACCCCTCCACTTT.

The CDR3 spells CASSVAPGGPDTQYF. CDR3 in DNA: TGTGCCAGCAGCGTAGCTCCGGGGGGGCCGGATACGCAGTATTTT. The chain is built from TRBV9 and TRBJ2-3; 8 bases align to TRBD2. The CDR3 spans 15 residues. V was pared by 0 bases and J by 6 bases, with 6 bases of the junction left unmatched. Germline CDR1 and CDR2: SGDLS and YYNGEE.

The J gene is TRBJ2-2, the V gene TRBV7-9, with 9 bases identical to TRBD1. J was trimmed by 5 bases and V by 5 bases; bases with no gene match: 9. CDR1 is SEHNR, CDR2 FQNEAQ, per germline (reference sequence). The CDR3 is 16 residues long. The CDR3 sequence: CASSGSGDRATGELFF. For the CDR3, the DNA is TGTGCCAGCAGCGGGTCCGGGGACAGGGCAACCGGGGAGCTGTTTTTT.

The genes are TRBV4-1 and TRBJ2-5; D possibly corresponds to TRBD2 (7 bases). CDR1 is MGHRA and CDR2 is YSYEKL in the germline V gene. Between the trimmed V and J ends, which lost 3 bases and 7 bases, there was a span of 21 bases. CDR3 length equals 16 residues. The CDR3 DNA is TGCGCCAGCAGCCAGGGGATCGCGGGGGCCGGGGGGACCCAGTACTTC. Translated: CASSQGIAGAGGTQYF.

The V call is TRBV3-1 (or the pseudogene TRBV3-2), the J call TRBJ2-3, with D hard to call. Per the germline V gene, CDR1 is LGHDT and CDR2 is YNNKEL (reference sequence). There are 15 residues in the CDR3. The V end lost 8 bases, the J end lost 3 bases, and 18 bases lay between the germline ends. The CDR3 here is CASSSSADGTDTQYF. DNA of the CDR3: TGTGCCAGCTCCTCTAGTGCCGATGGTACAGATACGCAGTATTTT.

V and J are TRBV28 and TRBJ1-2; TRBD1 is a possible D gene (5 bases). Trimming took off 0 bases at V and 8 bases at J, with 10 bases between the two ends. Per germline, CDR1 MDHEN and CDR2 SYDVKM. The CDR3 is 13 residues long. CDR3 DNA sequence: TGTGCCAGCAGTTTATGGCTCCAGGGAGGCTACACCTTC. This sequence encodes CASSLWLQGGYTF.

This chain uses TRBV11-3 with TRBJ2-7; maybe TRBD2 (6 bases). This CDR3 has 15 amino acids. With 2 bases removed from V and 2 bases from J, the gap between germline ends came to 13 bases. Germline V gives CDR1 SGHNT, CDR2 YENEEA. In nucleotides, the CDR3 is TGTGCCAGCAGCTTACGCGGGGCGCCCACCTACGAGCAGTACTTC. This codes for CASSLRGAPTYEQYF.

This clone showed up just once. This chain connects TRBV5-1 to TRBJ2-3; 7 bases are a match to TRBD2. V gave up 0 bases and J gave up 3 bases; unmatched junction bases: 1. Germline assignment: CDR1 SGHRS and CDR2 YFSETQ. CDR3 size: 14 residues. The DNA of the CDR3 is TGCGCCAGCAGCTTGGAACTAGCGACAGATACGCAGTATTTT. It specifies CASSLELATDTQYF.

The J gene is TRBJ2-3, the V gene TRBV5-5, with 9 bases aligning to TRBD2. In germline, CDR1 is SGHKS, CDR2 YYEKEE (reference sequence). Trimming removed 0 bases from V and 1 base from J; junction bases left unmatched: 9. There are 18 residues in the CDR3. The CDR3 nucleotides read TGTGCCAGCAGCTTGGCCGGAGTAGCGGGGGCCCGCACAGATACGCAGTATTTT. Its translation is CASSLAGVAGARTDTQYF.

This clone was detected once. The chain couples TRBV19 to TRBJ1-2, with unresolved D. The CDR3 consists of 13 residues. V was shortened by 7 bases and J by 1 base, with 10 bases between the two germline ends. Germline V gene lookup returns CDR1 LNHDA and CDR2 SQIVND (reference sequence). The CDR3 sequence is CASIGGLNYGYTF. CDR3 in DNA: TGTGCCAGTATCGGCGGACTTAACTATGGCTACACCTTC.

CDR3: CASSYSTGFFEKLFF. The CDR3 region has the DNA TGTGCCAGCAGTTACTCGACGGGGTTTTTTGAAAAACTGTTTTTT. The chain links TRBV6-5 to TRBJ1-4; no clear D. CDR1 is MNHEY and CDR2 is SVGAGI in the germline V gene. Trimming removed 0 bases from V and 7 bases from J, with 12 bases in between. This CDR3 spans 15 amino acids.

The J gene is TRBJ2-1, the V gene TRBV5-6, with 7 positions matching TRBD2. CDR1 is SGHDT, CDR2 YYEEEE, per germline. This CDR3 has 17 amino acids. V gave up 4 bases and J gave up 4 bases; unmatched junction bases: 14. The CDR3 reads CASSPTSTPIWYNEQFF. The CDR3 nucleotides are TGTGCCAGCAGCCCGACTAGCACCCCGATCTGGTACAATGAGCAGTTCTTC. Complete variable domain (other parts from reference TRBV5-6 and TRBJ2-1): DAGVTQSPTHLIKTRGQQVTLRCSPKSGHDTVSWYQQALGQGPQFIFQYYEEEERQRGNFPDRFSGHQFPNYSSELNVNALLLGDSALYLCASSPTSTPIWYNEQFFGPGTRLTVL.

The rearrangement uses TRBV10-2 and TRBJ1-1; no clear D gene. The CDR3 contains 13 residues. Deletions cut 3 bases from V and 1 base from J, with 6 bases between. Germline V gene lookup returns CDR1 WSHSY and CDR2 SAAADI. The CDR3 DNA is TGCGCCAGCAGTGAAAGGAGGAACACTGAAGCTTTCTTT. It translates to CASSERRNTEAFF.